Shown below are 30 T cell receptor beta chains from a single sample sequenced in a study of shared clonotypes between healthy human individuals. The table came from immunoSEQ multiplex PCR; TCRdb's copy has only in-frame clones and leaves some out. This table has about 2.4 million clones, 80% to 95% appearing once. The specimen was naive CD4+ T cells from PBMCs. The subset was: CD45RA+ positively selected. The source is a man in his late teens or twenties in good health. Some clones in this sample may be carry-over from other donors' samples.

The J gene is TRBJ2-7, the V gene TRBV2; 9 nucleotides line up with TRBD1. The J segment lost 6 bases and the V segment lost 8 bases, leaving 8 bases of the junction unmatched. The CDR3 is 13 residues long. Germline lookup yields CDR1 SNHLY and CDR2 FYNNEI. CDR3 coding DNA: TGTGCCAGCCACAGGGGGCCCGTTTCCGAGCAGTACTTC. It is translated as CASHRGPVSEQYF. Drawing the rest from reference TRBV2 and TRBJ2-7, the complete variable domain is EPEVTQTPSHQVTQMGQEVILRCVPISNHLYFYWYRQILGQKVEFLVSFYNNEISEKSEIFDDQFSVERPDGSNFTLKIRSTKLEDSAMYFCASHRGPVSEQYFGPGTRLTVT.

The chain joins TRBV30 to TRBJ1-5; unclear D gene. Germline CDR1 and CDR2: GTSNPN and SVGIG (reference sequence). The CDR3 consists of 13 residues. The V end was cut by 7 bases, the J end by 1 base, with 11 bases between. The DNA for the CDR3 is TGTGCCTTGGAATGGGGAAGCAATCAGCCCCAGCATTTT. Its protein product is CALEWGSNQPQHF. Drawing the rest from reference TRBV30 and TRBJ1-5, the complete variable domain is SQTIHQWPATLVQPVGSPLSLECTVEGTSNPNLYWYRQAAGRGLQLLFYSVGIGQISSEVPQNLSASRPQDRQFILSSKKLLLSDSGFYLCALEWGSNQPQHFGDGTRLSIL.

Turning to this clone: A read error may produce the germline difference seen at one junction end. The V call is TRBV5-8, the J call TRBJ2-5; TRBD1 matches 10 bases. The CDR3 has 14 residues. CDR1 is SGHTS, CDR2 YDEGEE, per germline. CDR3 amino acids: CASSRTGGRSIGNF. In DNA, the CDR3 is TGTGCCAGCAGCCGGACAGGGGGGCGATCGATAGGTAACTTC.

The chain is built from TRBV7-8 and TRBJ1-5; D gene unclear. V lost 1 base, J lost 0 bases, and 10 bases lay in between. Looked up from germline, CDR1 is SGHVS and CDR2 is FQNEAQ. CDR3 length: 16 residues. The CDR3 here is CASSLVPGYSNQPQHF. DNA of the CDR3: TGTGCCAGCAGCTTAGTACCCGGTTATAGCAATCAGCCCCAGCATTTT.

The V and J genes are TRBV6-5 and TRBJ2-7; D gene ambiguous. The V end lost 7 bases, the J end lost 0 bases, and 10 bases lay between the germline ends. The CDR3 covers 13 residues. Germline CDR1 is MNHEY and CDR2 is SVGAGI. The CDR3 loop is CASTGRSSYEQYF. DNA of the CDR3: TGTGCCAGCACTGGACGGAGCTCCTACGAGCAGTACTTC.

This clone appeared once. The CDR3 sequence is CAIQQGTLEQYF. The CDR3 coding sequence is TGTGCCATCCAACAGGGAACCCTCGAGCAGTACTTC. The V gene is TRBV28, the J gene TRBJ2-7, with D maybe TRBD1 (6 bases). Trimming removed 10 bases from V and 6 bases from J, with 16 bases in between. Germline CDR1 MDHEN, CDR2 SYDVKM. The CDR3 length is 12 residues.

The chain couples TRBV11-3 to TRBJ2-2; D is unresolved. The CDR3 extends over 14 amino acids. CDR1 SGHNT and CDR2 YENEEA come from the germline V gene. The germline V and J ends were trimmed by 2 bases and 2 bases, with 6 bases remaining between them. Here the CDR3 DNA reads TGTGCCAGCAGCTTACGACTTAACACCGGGGAGCTGTTTTTT. The encoded protein is CASSLRLNTGELFF.

The chain uses TRBV19 and TRBJ2-1; D is unresolved. The V and J ends lost 5 bases and 8 bases respectively, with 7 bases between them. The CDR3 sequence is 11 residues long. The V gene's germline CDR1 is LNHDA and CDR2 SQIVND (reference sequence). The DNA of the CDR3 is TGTGCCAGTAGTGTATATGATGAGCAGTTCTTC. Encoded protein: CASSVYDEQFF.

This chain connects TRBV2 to TRBJ1-1; D is uncertain. Germline V lookup: CDR1 SNHLY, CDR2 FYNNEI. There are 12 residues in the CDR3. The V and J ends lost 5 bases and 0 bases respectively, with 4 bases between them. CDR3 sequence reads: CASSRMNTEAFF. CDR3 DNA sequence: TGTGCCAGCAGTCGGATGAACACTGAAGCTTTCTTT.

This chain's CDR3 is CASSLVRGLTYEQYF. DNA of the CDR3: TGTGCCAGCAGCCTAGTGAGGGGGCTCACCTACGAGCAGTACTTC. J is TRBJ2-7 and V is TRBV27, with 7 bases lining up with TRBD1. J was trimmed by 2 bases and V by 6 bases; bases with no gene match: 10. The CDR3 sequence is 15 residues long. The germline V gene encodes CDR1 MNHEY and CDR2 SMNVEV (reference sequence).

The genes are TRBV27 and TRBJ2-2; 7 positions match TRBD2. Germline assignment: CDR1 MNHEY and CDR2 SMNVEV (reference sequence). This CDR3 is built from 14 residues. Trimming removed 2 bases from V and 7 bases from J; junction bases left unmatched: 4. The CDR3 region is CASSLIGRNGELFF. In DNA form, the CDR3 reads TGTGCCAGCAGTTTAATCGGGAGGAACGGGGAGCTGTTTTTT.

Of note for this clone: The sample contains more than one DNA sequence encoding this CDR3. This chain joins TRBV5-1 and TRBJ2-2, with 9 bases that match TRBD2. Germline V gene sequence: CDR1 SGHRS, CDR2 YFSETQ. The ends lost 0 bases at V and 0 bases at J; junction bases unmatched: 0. The CDR3 consists of 16 residues. The CDR3 protein is CASSLGLAANTGELFF. CDR3 DNA: TGCGCCAGCAGCTTGGGACTAGCGGCGAACACCGGGGAGCTGTTTTTT.

V is TRBV9 and J is TRBJ2-1; 8 bases match TRBD1. Germline V CDR1 and CDR2: SGDLS, YYNGEE. The CDR3 loop spans 12 amino acids. After removal of 4 bases from V and 9 bases from J, the junction contained 3 bases not matched to a gene. CDR3 region: CASSQTGGEQFF. The CDR3 coding sequence is TGTGCCAGCAGCCAAACAGGGGGTGAGCAGTTCTTC.

The rearrangement joins TRBV7-2 to TRBJ1-3, with D possibly being TRBD1 (5 bases). The germline CDR1 and CDR2 sequences are SGHTA and FQGNSA. This CDR3 comprises 15 residues. V lost 2 bases to trimming and J lost 0 bases, with 8 bases between them. The CDR3 region has the DNA TGTGCCAGCAGCTTAAGGGGCCACTCTGGAAACACCATATATTTT. Translation gives CASSLRGHSGNTIYF. Filled out from reference TRBV7-2 and TRBJ1-3, the complete variable domain reads GAGVSQSPSNKVTEKGKDVELRCDPISGHTALYWYRQSLGQGLEFLIYFQGNSAPDKSGLPSDRFSAERTGGSVSTLTIQRTQQEDSAVYLCASSLRGHSGNTIYFGEGSWLTVV.

This rearrangement joins TRBV5-5 to TRBJ2-4, with 9 bases matching TRBD2. This CDR3 contains 14 residues. Germline V lookup: CDR1 SGHKS, CDR2 YYEKEE (reference sequence). Unmatched junction bases numbered 6, after V lost 4 bases and J lost 7 bases. CDR3 residues: CASSPGGGGNIQYF. The CDR3 DNA sequence: TGTGCCAGCAGCCCCGGCGGGGGGGGGAACATTCAGTACTTC.

The rearrangement links TRBV27 to TRBJ1-1; D remains unclear. CDR3 length: 16 amino acids. The germline gives CDR1 MNHEY, CDR2 SMNVEV (reference sequence). V was trimmed by 5 bases and J by 0 bases, leaving 16 bases between them. For the CDR3, the DNA is TGTGCCAGCAGTACCCGACGGCTGAACTTGAACACTGAAGCTTTCTTT. As protein: CASSTRRLNLNTEAFF.

The rearrangement uses TRBV5-4 and TRBJ2-1; TRBD2 matches 11 bases. This CDR3 is 16 amino acids long. Germline CDR1 SGHNT, CDR2 YYREEE (reference sequence). V trimming: 5 bases; J trimming: 4 bases; junction bases outside the gene matches: 8. In nucleotides, the CDR3 is TGTGCCAGCAGAAGAGCGACTAGCGGGACTTACAATGAGCAGTTCTTC. Its protein is CASRRATSGTYNEQFF.

The rearrangement links TRBV2 to TRBJ1-2; D ambiguous. This CDR3 has 13 amino acids. Germline V gene data show CDR1 as SNHLY and CDR2 as FYNNEI. Trimming took off 8 bases at V and 5 bases at J, with 15 bases between the two ends. The CDR3 loop is CASFRRTGYGYTF. CDR3 coding DNA: TGTGCCAGCTTCCGGCGGACTGGGTATGGCTACACCTTC.

J is TRBJ2-7 and V is TRBV28; 11 bases fit TRBD2. This CDR3 comprises 18 residues. V was pared by 6 bases and J by 5 bases, with 18 bases of the junction left unmatched. Germline-derived CDR1 and CDR2 are MDHEN and SYDVKM. CDR3 nucleotide sequence: TGTGCCAGCAGCCCACTAGCGGGAGAAGGCCCGCGTAAGGACGAGCAGTACTTC. This gives the protein CASSPLAGEGPRKDEQYF.

This chain joins TRBV19 and TRBJ2-2, with 16 bases aligning to TRBD2. Germline assignment: CDR1 LNHDA and CDR2 SQIVND (reference sequence). CDR3 length: 20 residues. Trimming cost V 9 bases and J 3 bases; bases outside gene matches: 16. CDR3 protein: CASPPGWGLAGGRDTGELFF. The CDR3 nucleotides read TGTGCCAGCCCCCCCGGGTGGGGACTAGCGGGAGGGCGAGACACCGGGGAGCTGTTTTTT.

Turning to this clone: At one boundary the junction diverges from the germline segment, which might be a read error. The chain recombines TRBV7-2 with TRBJ2-4; 8 bases are shared with TRBD1. The CDR3 loop spans 16 amino acids. Germline lookup yields CDR1 SGHTA and CDR2 FQGNSA. CDR3 loop: CASSLAISTGTGPGDF. As DNA, the CDR3 is TGTGCCAGCAGCTTAGCCATTTCAACCGGGACAGGTCCAGGGGACTTC.

The chain links TRBV27 to TRBJ1-1; D is possibly TRBD1 (5 bases). Trimming cost V 2 bases and J 0 bases, with 10 bases left between them. CDR1 MNHEY and CDR2 SMNVEV come from the germline V gene (reference sequence). There are 15 residues in the CDR3. The DNA for the CDR3 is TGTGCCAGCAGTTTAACCGGGACCCTGAACACTGAAGCTTTCTTT. Its protein product is CASSLTGTLNTEAFF.

The rearrangement uses TRBV6-5 and TRBJ2-7; perhaps D is TRBD1 or TRBD2 (5 bases each). The V and J ends lost 8 bases and 5 bases respectively, with 19 bases between them. Germline assignment: CDR1 MNHEY and CDR2 SVGAGI. The CDR3 extends over 14 amino acids. The CDR3 sequence is CASSFDGTSNEQYF. In DNA, the CDR3 is TGTGCCAGCTCATTCGACGGGACGTCCAACGAGCAGTACTTC.

The rearrangement links TRBV2 to TRBJ1-4; a weak D match, TRBD1 (6 bases). Germline V gives CDR1 SNHLY, CDR2 FYNNEI. Trimming shortened V by 10 bases and J by 4 bases, and 19 bases separated the two germline ends. The CDR3 runs to 15 residues. CDR3 nucleotides: TGTGCCAATACAAAGCCGGGGGCTCGTAATGAAAAACTGTTTTTT. Its translation: CANTKPGARNEKLFF.

V is TRBV4-1 and J is TRBJ2-7; TRBD2 matches at 8 bases. This CDR3 is 14 amino acids long. Trimming at V came to 3 bases and at J to 6 bases, leaving 7 bases not matched to a gene. Looked up from germline, CDR1 is MGHRA and CDR2 is YSYEKL. CDR3 amino acids: CASSHPHGGGEQYF. The DNA of the CDR3 is TGCGCCAGCAGCCACCCCCACGGGGGGGGCGAGCAGTACTTC.

This rearrangement joins TRBV14 to TRBJ1-4, with 8 bases fitting TRBD1. The CDR3 runs 15 residues. Germline V gives CDR1 SGHDN, CDR2 FVKESK. V was clipped by 3 bases and J by 4 bases; unmatched bases: 4. The CDR3 sequence is CASSHRTGYNEKLFF. In nucleotides, the CDR3 is TGTGCCAGCAGCCACCGGACAGGGTATAATGAAAAACTGTTTTTT.

J is TRBJ2-7 and V is TRBV18; no reliable D call. Germline CDR1 is KGHSH and CDR2 is LQKENI. V lost 2 bases and J 0 bases, leaving 8 bases between the germline ends. The CDR3 extends over 14 amino acids. CDR3 nucleotides: TGTGCCAGCTCACCAATACAAAGCTCCTACGAGCAGTACTTC. As protein: CASSPIQSSYEQYF.

This chain joins TRBV4-3 and TRBJ2-5; 10 nucleotides agree with TRBD1. Near its end, the DNA agrees better with TRBJ2-7, so the J call may be wrong. The CDR3 sequence is 14 residues long. Germline CDR1 is LGHNA and CDR2 is YSLEER. The CDR3 spells CASSPGTGVYEQYF. As DNA, the CDR3 is TGCGCCAGCAGTCCCGGGACAGGGGTCTACGAGCAGTACTTC.

For this clone: Other DNA sequences in this sample translate to the same CDR3. The rearrangement links TRBV7-9 to TRBJ2-3, with 7 bases identical to TRBD1. CDR3 length equals 13 residues. V trimming: 4 bases; J trimming: 6 bases; junction bases outside the gene matches: 4. In germline, CDR1 is SEHNR, CDR2 FQNEAQ (reference sequence). The CDR3 is CASSSTGADTQYF. The CDR3 DNA reads TGTGCCAGCAGCTCCACAGGGGCTGATACGCAGTATTTT. Drawing the rest from reference TRBV7-9 and TRBJ2-3, the complete variable domain is DTGVSQNPRHKITKRGQNVTFRCDPISEHNRLYWYRQTLGQGPEFLTYFQNEAQLEKSRLLSDRFSAERPKGSFSTLEIQRTEQGDSAMYLCASSSTGADTQYFGPGTRLTVL.

V is TRBV11-2 and J is TRBJ2-7; 13 bases align to TRBD2. The CDR3 loop spans 16 amino acids. V lost 5 bases, J lost 4 bases, and 8 bases stayed unmatched. Germline V lookup: CDR1 SGHAT, CDR2 FQNNGV. CDR3 DNA: TGTGCCAGCAGCCCCCGGACTAGCGGGAGCTCGTACGAGCAGTACTTC. Protein: CASSPRTSGSSYEQYF. Based on the CDR3 plus reference TRBV11-2 and TRBJ2-7, the full variable domain is EAGVAQSPRYKIIEKRQSVAFWCNPISGHATLYWYQQILGQGPKLLIQFQNNGVVDDSQLPKDRFSAERLKGVDSTLKIQPAKLEDSAVYLCASSPRTSGSSYEQYFGPGTRLTVT.